This T cell receptor (beta chain) comes out of a study of CD8+ T cells in alopecia areata. The germline gives CDR1 SGHAT, CDR2 FQNNGV. CDR3 length equals 17 residues. Trimming took off 2 bases at V and 2 bases at J, with 16 bases between the two ends. The treatment: oral pan-JAK inhibitor, 5-10 mg twice daily. The sequencing template was cDNA reverse transcribed from extracted RNA. The data were produced by immunoSEQ multiplex PCR, yet TCRdb's version contains in-frame clones alone and is incomplete. The sample yields some 100,000 clones, 60% seen once. The rearrangement links TRBV11-2 to TRBJ2-1, with a possible D match to TRBD1 (5 bases). The sequence came from a human donor with alopecia areata. The sample consisted of CD8+ T cells sorted from blood, taken between weeks 55 and 65, from a patient treated with tofacitinib. CDR3 coding DNA: TGTGCCAGCAGCTTACCCGCTGGACACGCCGCCTACAATGAGCAGTTCTTC. The encoded protein is CASSLPAGHAAYNEQFF.